The sequence of this T cell receptor beta chain was determined in a study of sequential checkpoint blockade in melanoma. Turning to the study itself: After both sequences, patients received maintenance nivolumab.

Sequencing was performed with immunoSEQ multiplex PCR; in TCRdb, only in-frame clones are kept and a portion is missing. The sample contains some 14,000 clones, approximately 76% of which appear only once. This CDR3 has 13 residues. V was shortened by 10 bases and J by 1 base, with 10 bases between the two germline ends. Germline values: CDR1 MNHEY, CDR2 SVGAGI. Specified treatment: randomized to nivolumab then ipilimumab (arm A) or the reverse (arm B). Patients had received no earlier DNA-damaging chemotherapy. Live CD3+CD8+ CD19− CD56− cells were sorted from PBMCs. The rearrangement links TRBV6-5 to TRBJ2-2; D is uncertain. This TCR derives from a human patient with melanoma. Some clones in this sample may be carry-over from other donors' samples. The input for sequencing was CD8+ T cells sorted from blood (inferred from file names), taken from a patient given nivolumab and ipilimumab in sequence. The CDR3 nucleotides are TGTGCCACCTCCTTAATGAACACCGGGGAGCTGTTTTTT. It yields the protein CATSLMNTGELFF.